The entry that follows covers one TCR beta chain sequence. Its target antigen remains unknown. Base qualities are not at hand, and no much larger clone is one base apart. The data are from a study of blood T cell repertoires in COVID-19 (dated by TCRdb to the early 2020s). Describing the broader study: Samples covering the acute and convalescent phases of COVID-19 were provided by collaborators in the United States, Italy and Spain. The material from the prospective study consisted of cDNA or gDNA derived from T cells, B-cell-depleted T cells, or PBMCs. Deeply sampled blood TCRbeta repertoires from subjects exposed to, actively infected with, or recovered from COVID-19 were included in the dataset. A freely available public database, intended as a resource for researchers studying the immune response to SARS-CoV-2, is where the repertoires were released. Samples came from the ongoing ImmuneRACE study (first 160 participants) plus 1,254 subjects from 6 global collaborators. The sample metadata nearly always contained a de-identified subject ID, COVID-19 status, age in years and sex. Where HLA class I and class II types were available, the types were taken from metadata supplied by the sample provider, not from assay-based typing. Study-wide findings and limitations: The amount of clinical and demographic metadata varied by source and participant and was provided uncurated.

TCRbeta CDR3 regions were amplified from genomic DNA by means of the immunoSEQ Assay, a bias-controlled multiplex PCR. As for the original processing: Within the assay, amplification of reference gene primers was used to estimate how many nucleated cells each sample contained. Sequence reads were collapsed and filtered to measure the absolute abundance of every unique TCRbeta CDR3 rearrangement. For each sample, productive Simpson clonality was calculated as the square root of Simpson's diversity index over productive rearrangements. The immuneACCESS repertoire file appears here via TCRdb, limited to in-frame rearrangements. These files lack a portion of the clones; in checked studies, under half of the deficit traces to unresolved V genes, and the cause of the others is not known. The DNA gave D and trimming, while V, J and clone size come from that table. Across this sample there are about 68,000 clones, with 65% to 90% seen only once. Of the sample, approximately 25% is held by the ten largest clones.

The collaborating institutions used their own protocols to collect whole blood in K2EDTA tubes. For TCRbeta analysis, collaborator samples were shipped as frozen whole blood, as isolated PBMCs, or as DNA extracted from either sample type. The CDR3 contains 14 residues, cysteine and phenylalanine counted. Only the CDR3 DNA stays, 42 bases, in frame from base 1. From the germline V gene, CDR1 is MNHEY and CDR2 is SVGAGI. The germline V and J ends show losses of 6 bases and 1 base respectively, and no gene match explains 4 bases of the junction. The sequence links TRBV6-5 to TRBJ2-5; 8 central nucleotides agree with TRBD1. The clonotype originates from a man aged 50-60 years with acute or convalescent COVID-19. Specimen: peripheral blood. At the DNA level, the sequence is TGTGCCAGCAGGCCAGGGGGCCTCCAAGAGACCCAGTACTTC. This sequence encodes CASRPGGLQETQYF.